Listed here are 6 T cell receptor beta chains from one sample, sequenced in a study of CD8+CD57+ T cells in acquired aplastic anemia. Genomic DNA acted as the template from which TCR beta VDJ combination and CDR3 sequence profiling were carried out. Via MiXCR, TCRdb re-called the reads, giving one row per CDR3 protein. Among a few hundred thousand distinct CDR3 sequences listed, 55% to 70% were seen once. Sequences were obtained from sorted CD4+, CD8+, or CD8+CD57+ T cells (not recorded which) from PBMCs. These TCRs come from a human donor in good health, serving as a control.

Concerning this clonotype itself: One end of the junction does not line up with germline, which may come from a read error. The J gene is TRBJ2-7, the V gene TRBV7-2, with 10 positions matching TRBD1. The V gene's germline CDR1 is SGHTA and CDR2 FQGNSA. This CDR3 comprises 14 residues. The CDR3 loop reads CASSLVGGTGEQKF. The DNA of the CDR3 is TGTGCCAGCAGCTTAGTTGGTGGGACAGGGGAGCAGAAATTC.

J is TRBJ2-7 and V is TRBV4-3; the D gene is possibly TRBD1 (7 bases). Germline CDR1 reads LGHNA; CDR2 reads YSLEER. Trimming pared 6 bases from V and 6 bases from J, leaving 15 bases between. CDR3 size: 13 residues. CDR3 residues: CASRLGGGAEQYF. The CDR3 DNA reads TGCGCCAGCAGACTAGGGGGCGGGGCCGAGCAGTACTTC.

This chain uses TRBV5-1 with TRBJ2-3; possibly TRBD2 for D (5 bases). This CDR3 comprises 17 residues. V was cut by 0 bases and J by 2 bases, with 16 bases left in between. Germline lookup yields CDR1 SGHRS and CDR2 YFSETQ. The CDR3 DNA follows: TGCGCCAGCAGCTTGGGGTGGCCGGGGAGATTCACAGATACGCAGTATTTT. Translating gives CASSLGWPGRFTDTQYF. Together with reference TRBV5-1 and TRBJ2-3, the CDR3 gives the full variable domain: KAGVTQTPRYLIKTRGQQVTLSCSPISGHRSVSWYQQTPGQGLQFLFEYFSETQRNKGNFPGRFSGRQFSNSRSEMNVSTLELGDSALYLCASSLGWPGRFTDTQYFGPGTRLTVL.

This chain's CDR3 is CASSLRGGQTVDGYTF. DNA for the CDR3: TGTGCCAGCAGCTTAAGGGGGGGGCAAACCGTGGATGGCTACACCTTC. The V and J genes are TRBV7-9 and TRBJ1-2, with D perhaps TRBD1 (6 bases). V shed 2 bases and J shed 6 bases, with 19 bases lying between them. The CDR3 covers 16 residues. CDR1 and CDR2 (germline): SEHNR, FQNEAQ (reference sequence). The full variable domain, in which reference TRBV7-9 and TRBJ1-2 provide the parts outside the CDR3, is DTGVSQNPRHKITKRGQNVTFRCDPISEHNRLYWYRQTLGQGPEFLTYFQNEAQLEKSRLLSDRFSAERPKGSFSTLEIQRTEQGDSAMYLCASSLRGGQTVDGYTFGSGTRLTVV.

This sequence joins TRBV7-2 and TRBJ1-6; no definite D call. Trimming pared 5 bases from V and 7 bases from J, leaving 12 bases between. Germline loops: CDR1 SGHTA, CDR2 FQGNSA. This CDR3 has 14 amino acids. Here the CDR3 reads CASSPRGGNSPLHF. Written as DNA, the CDR3 is TGTGCCAGCAGCCCCCGGGGAGGGAATTCACCCCTCCACTTT. Looking up the rest from reference TRBV7-2 and TRBJ1-6 gives the full variable domain: GAGVSQSPSNKVTEKGKDVELRCDPISGHTALYWYRQSLGQGLEFLIYFQGNSAPDKSGLPSDRFSAERTGGSVSTLTIQRTQQEDSAVYLCASSPRGGNSPLHFGNGTRLTVT.

The V and J genes are TRBV20-1 and TRBJ1-6, with TRBD1 as a possible D gene (5 bases). This CDR3 spans 16 amino acids. Trimming left V 2 bases short and J 7 bases short, with 18 bases between. In germline, CDR1 is DFQATT, CDR2 SNEGSKA (reference sequence). CDR3 in DNA: TGCAGTGCTAGAAAGGACCCCGCCAGGGACAATTCACCCCTCCACTTT. It is translated as CSARKDPARDNSPLHF.